This T cell receptor (beta chain) is from a study of cytomegalovirus exposure and HLA in healthy donors (dated by TCRdb to 2016 to 2017). General notes on the study: In an earlier analysis of 450 to 750 of the donors, 250 to 350 Gb of sequence data and some 120 million unique TCR beta sequences from about 180 million T cells were reported. HLA typing included class I and class II loci at four-digit resolution. An earlier analysis of some 500 of the donors used high-throughput TCR beta sequencing to judge whether each TCR beta V gene segment behaved as functional or pseudogenic. Four or five DR-DQ haplotypes were treated as single units for association and clustering because of strong linkage in the cohort. On average, roughly 250,000 unique TCR beta nucleotide sequences were sequenced per donor among 300 to 500 genotyped donors of the cohort, with 15% to 20% of those sequences being non-productive. The later analysis used no new phenotypic data to find candidate immune exposures, relying instead on TCR beta sequences and their occurrence across donors. Typing coverage varied by locus: about 629-630 donors for A, B, C, DRB1 and DQB1; approximately 500 for DQA1; about 590 for DPA1; around 450 for DPB1. Donor age, sex, ethnicity and CMV serostatus were compiled alongside the repertoire data. The study aimed to test whether cataloging public T cell receptors could reveal signatures of past pathogen exposure. Of the approximately 400 genotyped donors, about 80% fell in the genetic ancestry cluster associated with self-reported Caucasian donors. The study profiled the T cell repertoires of about 720 subjects by immunosequencing and related them to cytomegalovirus serostatus. All discovery cohort repertoires had been generated on a single sequencing platform. A later genetic analysis used genome-wide SNP genotypes for about 65% of the 666 donors, treating that subset as a discovery cohort. The study combined high-throughput TCR immunosequencing, statistical association of individual TCRs with disease status, and machine learning to predict cytomegalovirus infection status. A later analysis re-analyzed previously published TCR beta repertoires from 650 to 800 donors and added high-resolution HLA genotyping to study TCR occurrence patterns. Roughly 290 gigabases of sequencing data and 70 million to 95 million unique TCR sequences made up an early release that covered 640 HLA-typed donors. Along with the approximately 650-subject first cohort, a separate validation cohort of over a hundred different subjects was used. Paper-wide results and their limitations: Cytomegalovirus status was reported to be diagnosed by the classifier with high specificity and sensitivity in both the original and validation cohorts. In a later analysis, TCR association rates were found to vary across HLA loci, with the most associated TCRs seen for DRB1 alleles and the fewest for HLA-C alleles. The study listed over 150 TCR beta chains as associated with cytomegalovirus. Compared with equally common non-associated chains, HLA-associated TCR beta chains in a later analysis were more clonally expanded and had lower generation probabilities. The sequencing pipeline was judged likely to have produced a cluster of highly shared sequence variants as a technical artifact. In a later genetic analysis, a missense DCLRE1C variant was associated with V-gene and J-gene trimming of TCR beta chains, and the association was replicated in an independent cohort. For the cohort, immune exposure information was limited to CMV serostatus. While some public TCRs were present in many individuals, most TCR sequences turned up only very rarely across donors. Roughly uniform sequencing depth across donors was assumed in presence/absence analyses, although this assumption may not hold. In vitro tests confirmed that a few of the cytomegalovirus-associated TCR beta chains recognize cytomegalovirus antigens. The cohort was sequenced for TCR beta chains only, and without alpha or paired-chain data the features that could be detected were limited. The earlier analysis of around 600 of the donors excluded roughly 17 rarely observed V segments, including chromosome 9 orphons, because counts were too low. In an earlier analysis of approximately 590 of the donors, most TCR beta V segments appeared in productive rearrangements about 87% or about 30% of the time, broadly matching IMGT annotations. According to a later genetic analysis, donors in an Asian-associated ancestry cluster had fewer N-insertions in productive TCRs than the approximately 710-donor mean. A later analysis found that most CMV-associated TCR beta chains appeared HLA-restricted, with HLA associations seemingly driven largely by CMV exposure. According to a later analysis, parvovirus B19, influenza, CMV and Epstein-Barr virus appeared linked to several top co-occurrence clusters. At a false discovery rate of 0.05, a later analysis linked under 20,000 TCR beta sequences to specific HLA alleles. A further reported finding was that TCR beta sequences accurately predicted the HLA-A and HLA-B alleles for most subjects in the first cohort. Assigning TCR associations to individual alleles was difficult when HLA alleles, especially DR and DQ, strongly co-occurred. According to the authors, the approach could potentially be generalized to other disease states and immunological phenotypes. HLA typing was unavailable for some donors at each locus, so association tests used only the typed subset. The 87-base-pair reads could not distinguish some IMGT-functional V segments, including TRBV6-2 and TRBV6-3, so those segments were excluded. Correlated functional status among segregating V segments might be attributable to linkage disequilibrium, but an unknown experimental factor could not be ruled out.

The cohort was made up of about 670 healthy bone marrow donors. At the time of sampling, all cohort members were nominally healthy, though unrecorded immune exposures were likely present. The donor tested CMV seropositive, placing the donor among the 289 seropositive members of the cohort. Every donor gave a peripheral blood sample, and the peripheral blood mononuclear cells from that sample were used for TCR beta sequencing. Genomic DNA extraction from the blood cell samples was performed with the Qiagen DNeasy Blood Extraction Kit. Points on this clone: Its antigen is not yet known. An end of the junction differs from the germline gene, which may be a read error.

The library was prepared using the immunoSEQ multiplex PCR assay. A mixture of 60 forward primers for TCR Vbeta segments and 13 reverse primers for TCR Jbeta segments was used in the multiplex PCR. The CDR3 region of rearranged TCR beta genes was amplified from genomic DNA with a multiplex PCR assay. The Illumina HiSeq System was used to sequence the amplified TCR beta libraries as 87-base-pair reads. As for how the authors treated the data: In a later analysis, tens of millions of unique TCR beta chains were counted across the 666 repertoires, and some 10 million of these chains were shared by at least two donors. Raw reads were error-corrected and collapsed into unique sequences by a nearest-neighbor algorithm in which closely related sequences were merged to remove PCR and sequencing errors. CDR3 sequences were aligned to IMGT reference sequences to assign V, D and J gene segments. For a sequence to be retained, a match of at least six nucleotides was required to both a V gene segment and a J gene segment. Rearrangements were called productive when the CDR3 lacked stop codons and stayed in frame with V and J; all others were non-productive. CDR3 was defined according to IMGT convention as the region running from the second conserved V-encoded cysteine to the conserved J-encoded phenylalanine. The earlier analysis of 550 to 650 of the donors excluded any sequence lacking an unambiguous match to a single V gene segment. In an earlier analysis of a few hundred of the donors, a V segment was called functional when productive rearrangements were above 56.7%, and segregating when the standard deviation between donors exceeded 5%. To diagnose cytomegalovirus status from the catalog of TCR beta chain sequences, a statistical classification framework was built. V and J gene assignment, in a later analysis, came from comparing TCR nucleotide sequences with IMGT/GENE-DB human TR gene sequences. Using the TCRdist pipeline, a later analysis assigned CDR3 sequences along with most-parsimonious VDJ recombination scenarios. In a later analysis, each TCR beta chain was defined by its CDR3 amino acid sequence together with its V-gene family, and reads lacking a unique V-gene family were excluded. To address suspected cross-contamination and a sequencing artifact, a later analysis removed a few hundred highly shared, low-generation-probability nucleotide sequences. In a later analysis, a clonal expansion index for each public chain was calculated from normalized within-repertoire ranks of inferred template counts. Generation probabilities in a later analysis came from a VDJ recombination model fitted to out-of-frame rearrangements, and those results were checked against IGoR. Hypergeometric tests were used in a later analysis to score TCR-TCR, TCR-HLA and TCR-CMV co-occurrence, with a repertoire-size bias correction applied to the TCR pairs. False discovery rates were estimated in a later analysis by permuting HLA or CMV assignments 20 times. A later analysis grouped co-occurring TCRs with DBSCAN, adding TCRdist sequence similarity when clustering within HLA-allele-positive subsets. Repertoires with fewer than 30,000 or more than 120,000 public chains were left out of co-occurrence clustering, as were about 5 repertoires with anomalous nucleotide sharing. TCRdb re-hosts the immuneACCESS table, in-frame sequences only. Its copies lack some clones; in the studies checked, an unresolved V gene accounts for under half of them, and the cause for the rest is not known. V, J and clone size are those of that table, while D and trimming were read from the DNA. Across this sample there are 90,000 to 110,000 clones, with around 80% seen only once. 6% to 8% of the sample lies in the top ten.

From the cysteine through the phenylalanine, the CDR3 covers 16 amino acids. Only the CDR3 region is kept as DNA, spanning 48 bases read in frame from base 1. CDR1 and CDR2 are drawn from the germline V gene (reference sequence): SEHNR, FQNEAQ. The clonotype originates from a man aged 25 to 45 in good health and CMV-seropositive. Sequences were obtained from PBMCs. This receptor chain uses TRBV7-9 and TRBJ2-4; the D element could tentatively be TRBD1 or TRBD2, as 5 bases agree for each. CDR3 protein: CAGSLGENAAKNIQYF. The DNA sequence follows: TGTGCCGGCAGCTTAGGGGAGAATGCGGCCAAAAACATTCAGTACTTC.